The 10 T cell receptor beta chains reported below all come from one sample, sequenced in a study of blood T cells in healthy people across ages. Primed by a sample-barcoded 5' primer and a J-beta primer mix, a second PCR proceeded for about 6 to 11 cycles. Via MiXCR, TCRdb re-called the 5' RACE reads, giving one row per CDR3 protein. The sample includes approximately 780,000 distinct CDR3 sequences, about a quarter of them seen just once. The same sample was also used in a study of T cells of mothers and their children.

The specimen was blood. The receptors originated from a boy aged 5-17 years in good health.

The chain uses TRBV5-8 and TRBJ2-7, with 7 nucleotides matching TRBD1. Per germline, CDR1 SGHTS and CDR2 YDEGEE. V was clipped by 4 bases and J by 3 bases; unmatched bases: 10. CDR3 length: 15 amino acids. The CDR3 bases are TGTGCCAGCAGCCCGGGACAGCTAGTGAACTACGAGCAGTACGTC. Translation: CASSPGQLVNYEQYV.

Comments on this clonotype: A junction end diverges from the germline sequence, so it may reflect a read error. This chain joins TRBV29-1 and TRBJ1-1; 8 bases align to TRBD1. This CDR3 spans 11 amino acids. Germline V lookup: CDR1 SQVTM, CDR2 ANQGSEA. The DNA for the CDR3 is TGCAACGTTATGTCGGGACAGGCCGCTTTCTTT. As protein: CNVMSGQAAFF.

The gene calls are TRBV11-2 and TRBJ2-1, with 7 nucleotides matching TRBD1. The J call is uncertain, as TRBJ2-7 better fits the DNA end. There are 15 residues in the CDR3. The germline gives CDR1 SGHAT, CDR2 FQNNGV. Here the CDR3 DNA reads TGTGCCAGCAGCTTCCGACAGGGTCTCTACGACGAGCAGTACTTC. Its protein product is CASSFRQGLYDEQYF.

This clonotype showed up just a few times. This chain links TRBV6-1 with TRBJ2-6; D is ambiguous. This CDR3 has 16 amino acids. Germline V gene lookup returns CDR1 MNHNS and CDR2 SASEGT. Trimming pared 5 bases from V and 0 bases from J, leaving 11 bases between. CDR3 in DNA: TGTGCCAGCAGTTTAAGCCTTAACTCTGGGGCCAACGTCCTGACTTTC. Its translation is CASSLSLNSGANVLTF.

This clonotype appeared a few times. The rearrangement links TRBV27 to TRBJ2-1, with a tentative D call TRBD1 (6 bases). V lost 8 bases and J 6 bases, leaving 20 bases between the germline ends. The CDR3 extends over 15 amino acids. CDR1 is MNHEY, CDR2 SMNVEV, per germline (reference sequence). The CDR3 sequence: CASDIAPGTFNEQFF. CDR3 DNA sequence: TGTGCCAGCGATATAGCTCCCGGGACATTCAATGAGCAGTTCTTC.

As for this clonotype: A junction end diverges from the germline sequence, so it may reflect a read error. This chain joins TRBV12-3 or TRBV12-4 and TRBJ2-3; 7 bases map to TRBD2. The length of the CDR3 is 16 residues. The CDR3 loop is CASSLAGRHGTDTQYF. The CDR3 region has the DNA TGTGCCAGCAGCTTAGCGGGCCGGCATGGCACAGATACGCAGTATTTT.

The rearrangement links TRBV13 to TRBJ2-7, with TRBD1 identical over 9 bases. After removal of 0 bases from V and 6 bases from J, the junction contained 12 bases not matched to a gene. CDR1 is PRHDT and CDR2 is FYEKMQ in the germline V gene (reference sequence). The CDR3 covers 17 residues. DNA of the CDR3: TGTGCCAGCAGCTTAGGCCAGGAGGGACAGGGTCGCTCCGAGCAGTACTTC. Amino acid sequence: CASSLGQEGQGRSEQYF.

V usage is TRBV5-1 and J usage is TRBJ2-5, with 10 bases aligning to TRBD2. The trim removed 0 bases at V and 4 bases at J, leaving 6 bases unmatched. In germline, CDR1 is SGHRS, CDR2 YFSETQ. There are 16 residues in the CDR3. CDR3 in DNA: TGCGCCAGCAGCTTGGAGCGGGGGGGGTCCCGAGAGACCCAGTACTTC. Its protein is CASSLERGGSRETQYF. Looking up the rest from reference TRBV5-1 and TRBJ2-5 gives the full variable domain: KAGVTQTPRYLIKTRGQQVTLSCSPISGHRSVSWYQQTPGQGLQFLFEYFSETQRNKGNFPGRFSGRQFSNSRSEMNVSTLELGDSALYLCASSLERGGSRETQYFGPGTRLLVL.

V usage is TRBV4-2 and J usage is TRBJ2-3, with D hard to call. Deletions cut 2 bases from V and 5 bases from J, with 5 bases between. This CDR3 comprises 12 residues. Germline CDR1 LGHNA, CDR2 YNFKEQ. The CDR3 region has the DNA TGTGCCAGCAGCCAATCAGGAGATACGCAGTATTTT. Its protein product is CASSQSGDTQYF.

This rearrangement joins TRBV9 to TRBJ2-2; no reliable D call. Trimming pared 3 bases from V and 7 bases from J, leaving 10 bases between. This CDR3 has 13 amino acids. CDR1 and CDR2 (germline): SGDLS, YYNGEE. Here the CDR3 reads CASSAAPLGELFF. The CDR3 DNA follows: TGTGCCAGCAGCGCCGCCCCACTCGGGGAGCTGTTTTTT.